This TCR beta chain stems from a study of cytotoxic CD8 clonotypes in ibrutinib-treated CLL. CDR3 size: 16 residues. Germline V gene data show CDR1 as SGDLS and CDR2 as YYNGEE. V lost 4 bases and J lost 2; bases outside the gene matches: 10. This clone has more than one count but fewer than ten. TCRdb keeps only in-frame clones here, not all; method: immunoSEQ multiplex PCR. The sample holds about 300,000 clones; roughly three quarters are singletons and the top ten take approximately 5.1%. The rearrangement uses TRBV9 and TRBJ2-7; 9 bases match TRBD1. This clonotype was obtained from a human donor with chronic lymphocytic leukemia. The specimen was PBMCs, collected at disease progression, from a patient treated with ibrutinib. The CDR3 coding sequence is TGTGCCAGCAGCCTCGGCCCGACAGGGGGGGCCTACGAGCAGTACTTC. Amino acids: CASSLGPTGGAYEQYF.